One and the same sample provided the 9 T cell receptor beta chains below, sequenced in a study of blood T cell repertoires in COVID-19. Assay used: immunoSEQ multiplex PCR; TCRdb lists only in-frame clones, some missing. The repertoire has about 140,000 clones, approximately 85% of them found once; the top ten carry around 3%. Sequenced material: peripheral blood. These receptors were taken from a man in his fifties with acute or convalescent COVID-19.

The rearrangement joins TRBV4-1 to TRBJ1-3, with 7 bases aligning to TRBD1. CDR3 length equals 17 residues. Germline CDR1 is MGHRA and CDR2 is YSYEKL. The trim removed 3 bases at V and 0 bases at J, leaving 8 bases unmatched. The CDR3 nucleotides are TGCGCCAGCAGCCACCCCGGGACAGCAGTCTCTGGAAACACCATATATTTT. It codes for CASSHPGTAVSGNTIYF.

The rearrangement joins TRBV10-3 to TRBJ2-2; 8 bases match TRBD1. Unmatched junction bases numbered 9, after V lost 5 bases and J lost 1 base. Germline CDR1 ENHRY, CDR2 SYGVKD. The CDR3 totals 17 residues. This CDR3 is CAISNHRGEVNTGELFF. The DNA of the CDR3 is TGTGCCATCAGTAACCACAGGGGGGAAGTGAACACCGGGGAGCTGTTTTTT.

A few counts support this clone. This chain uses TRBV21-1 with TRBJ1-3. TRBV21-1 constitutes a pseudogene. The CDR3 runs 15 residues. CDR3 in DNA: TGTGCCAGCAGCAGAGGGCCGATCTCTGGAAACACCATATATTTT. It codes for CASSRGPISGNTIYF.

CDR3 nucleotide sequence: TGTGCCAGCAGCCGCCGGACAGGGGTGTACACCGGGGAGCTGTTTTTT. Its translation is CASSRRTGVYTGELFF. This chain connects TRBV11-1 to TRBJ2-2; 9 bases map to TRBD1. V shed 5 bases and J 3 bases; nucleotides not matched to a gene: 7. This CDR3 spans 16 amino acids. Germline lookup yields CDR1 SGHAT and CDR2 FQDESV (reference sequence).

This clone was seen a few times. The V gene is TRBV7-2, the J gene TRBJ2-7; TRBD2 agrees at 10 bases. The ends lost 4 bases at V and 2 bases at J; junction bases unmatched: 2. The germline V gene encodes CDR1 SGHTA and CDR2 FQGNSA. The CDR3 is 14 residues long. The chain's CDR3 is CASSSAGGPYEQYF. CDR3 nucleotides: TGTGCCAGCAGCTCAGCGGGAGGGCCCTACGAGCAGTACTTC.

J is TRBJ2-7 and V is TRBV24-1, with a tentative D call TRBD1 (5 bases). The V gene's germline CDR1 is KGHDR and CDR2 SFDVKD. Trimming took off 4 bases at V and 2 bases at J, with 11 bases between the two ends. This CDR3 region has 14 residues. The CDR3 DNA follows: TGTGCCACCAGTGAATCAGGGTTTCCCTACGAGCAGTACTTC. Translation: CATSESGFPYEQYF.

The CDR3 region has the DNA TGTGCCTGGAGCTTAGGGGCAAGCAATCAGCCCCAGCATTTT. This encodes CAWSLGASNQPQHF. The chain combines TRBV30 with TRBJ1-5, with D tentatively TRBD1 (5 bases). The germline V and J ends were trimmed by 3 bases and 1 base, with 10 bases remaining between them. Germline V lookup: CDR1 GTSNPN, CDR2 SVGIG (reference sequence). This CDR3 comprises 14 residues.

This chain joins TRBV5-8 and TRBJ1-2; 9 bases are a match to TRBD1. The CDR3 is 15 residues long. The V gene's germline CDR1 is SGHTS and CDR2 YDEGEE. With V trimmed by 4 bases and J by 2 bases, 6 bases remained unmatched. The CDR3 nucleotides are TGTGCCAGCAGCCTCACAGGGGGCGCAAACTATGGCTACACCTTC. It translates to CASSLTGGANYGYTF. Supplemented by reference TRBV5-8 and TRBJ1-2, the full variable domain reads EAGVTQSPTHLIKTRGQQATLRCSPISGHTSVYWYQQALGLGLQFLLWYDEGEERNRGNFPPRFSGRQFPNYSSELNVNALELEDSALYLCASSLTGGANYGYTFGSGTRLTVV.

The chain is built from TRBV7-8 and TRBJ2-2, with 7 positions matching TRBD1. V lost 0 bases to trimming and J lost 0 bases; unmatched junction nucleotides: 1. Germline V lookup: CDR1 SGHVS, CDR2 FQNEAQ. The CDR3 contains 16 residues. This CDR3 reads CASSLAGQTNTGELFF. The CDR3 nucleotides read TGTGCCAGCAGCTTAGCGGGACAGACGAACACCGGGGAGCTGTTTTTT.